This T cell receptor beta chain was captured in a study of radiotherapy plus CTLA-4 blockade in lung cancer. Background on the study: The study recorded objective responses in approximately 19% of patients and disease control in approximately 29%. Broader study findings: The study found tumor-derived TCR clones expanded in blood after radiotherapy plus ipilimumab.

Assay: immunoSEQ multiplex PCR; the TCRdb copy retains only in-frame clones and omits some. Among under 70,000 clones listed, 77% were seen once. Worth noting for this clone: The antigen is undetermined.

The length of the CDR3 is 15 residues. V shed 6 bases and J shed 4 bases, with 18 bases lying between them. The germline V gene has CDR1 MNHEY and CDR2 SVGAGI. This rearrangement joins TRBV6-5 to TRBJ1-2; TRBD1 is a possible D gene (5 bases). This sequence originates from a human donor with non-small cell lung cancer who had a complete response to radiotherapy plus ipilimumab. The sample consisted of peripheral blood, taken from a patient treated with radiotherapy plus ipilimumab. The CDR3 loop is CASRPRDGWPYGYTF. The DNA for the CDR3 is TGTGCCAGCAGGCCCCGGGACGGGTGGCCCTATGGCTACACCTTC.